These 16 T cell receptor beta chains were all obtained from the same sample, sequenced in a study of post-analysis software for immune sequencing data. Broader study findings: Patients carried 4 or 5 TRBV segments more frequently than controls did, and TRBV5-6, TRBV5-1 and TRBV20-1 were among them.

Presence of unique molecular identifiers characterized the TCR beta cDNA libraries. TCRdb re-derived calls from the PCR reads in MiXCR, one entry per CDR3 protein. Here the sample spans about 820,000 distinct CDR3 sequences, under 70% being singletons. Antigens for these TCRs are unknown. The material sequenced was blood. Receptors originate from a girl under 18 with multiple sclerosis.

This chain links TRBV12-3 or TRBV12-4 with TRBJ1-2, with unresolved D. Trimming cost V 1 base and J 7 bases, with 10 bases left between them. This CDR3 spans 13 amino acids. The CDR3 region is CASSLGQVIGYTF. The CDR3 DNA reads TGTGCCAGCAGTTTAGGGCAGGTCATTGGCTACACCTTC.

This clonotype was detected once. The rearrangement uses TRBV12-3 or TRBV12-4 and TRBJ1-5; the D is unclear. The length of the CDR3 is 14 residues. The V end was cut by 5 bases, the J end by 6 bases, with 14 bases between. CDR3 coding DNA: TGTGCCAGCAGTCCTGTCCCGGAGGGTCAGCCCCAGCATTTT. This sequence encodes CASSPVPEGQPQHF.

A few counts support this clonotype. The chain is built from TRBV7-3 and TRBJ1-1; no firm D call. Germline assignment: CDR1 SGHTA and CDR2 FQGTGA. Trimming removed 4 bases from V and 1 base from J, with 7 bases in between. The CDR3 contains 13 residues. CDR3 residues: CASSWQRNTEAFF. The DNA of the CDR3 is TGTGCCAGCAGCTGGCAGAGGAACACTGAAGCTTTCTTT. The full variable domain, completed using reference TRBV7-3 and TRBJ1-1, is GAGVSQTPSNKVTEKGKYVELRCDPISGHTALYWYRQSLGQGPEFLIYFQGTGAADDSGLPNDRFFAVRPEGSVSTLKIQRTERGDSAVYLCASSWQRNTEAFFGQGTRLTVV.

A word on this clonotype: Sequence at one end of the junction differs from germline and may be a read error. V and J are TRBV25-1 and TRBJ2-4; a weak D match, TRBD2 (5 bases). The CDR3 runs to 8 residues. Germline V gene sequence: CDR1 MGHDK, CDR2 SYGVNS. In DNA form, the CDR3 reads TGCGGGTGTGGGGAGCAGTACTTC. This encodes CGCGEQYF.

This chain joins TRBV12-3 or TRBV12-4 and TRBJ2-3; 7 bases align to TRBD2. This CDR3 is 17 amino acids long. V lost 0 bases to trimming and J lost 4 bases; unmatched junction nucleotides: 10. The CDR3 sequence is CASSLAPRRAGSDTQYF. The DNA of the CDR3 is TGTGCCAGCAGTTTAGCCCCTCGCAGAGCGGGGTCAGATACGCAGTATTTT.

The chain employs TRBV6-6 and TRBJ2-7; TRBD1 matches at 7 bases. This CDR3 is built from 13 residues. Germline V gene lookup returns CDR1 MNHNY and CDR2 SVGAGI (reference sequence). CDR3 region: CAARGFTSYEQYF. CDR3 sequence (DNA): TGTGCTGCCAGGGGGTTTACCTCCTACGAGCAGTACTTC.

The chain couples TRBV10-3 to TRBJ1-4, with 8 bases fitting TRBD1. Per the germline V gene, CDR1 is ENHRY and CDR2 is SYGVKD. Losses at the gene ends were 10 bases for V and 7 bases for J; bases not matched to a gene: 8. There are 13 residues in the CDR3. DNA of the CDR3: TGTGCCACCGCACAGGGGGTCGGTGAAAAACTGTTTTTT. Translated, it gives CATAQGVGEKLFF.

V is TRBV7-2 and J is TRBJ2-3, with 8 positions matching TRBD2. The ends lost 6 bases at V and 3 bases at J; junction bases unmatched: 8. Germline V gene lookup returns CDR1 SGHTA and CDR2 FQGNSA. This CDR3 spans 15 amino acids. CDR3 sequence reads: CASRRGLGGTDTQYF. The CDR3 region has the DNA TGTGCCAGCAGAAGGGGACTAGGAGGGACAGATACGCAGTATTTT.

The chain recombines TRBV5-1 with TRBJ2-7, with TRBD1 matching over 8 bases. CDR1 is SGHRS and CDR2 is YFSETQ in the germline V gene. The junction had 8 bases not matched to a gene; V was cut back by 4 bases and J by 5 bases. The CDR3 is 14 amino acids. CDR3 nucleotide sequence: TGCGCCAGCAGCCCCTACCTGACAGGGGACGAGCAGTACTTC. This encodes CASSPYLTGDEQYF.

The chain recombines TRBV5-1 with TRBJ2-7; possible D gene TRBD1, 6 bases. This CDR3 contains 14 residues. Germline loops: CDR1 SGHRS, CDR2 YFSETQ. The V and J ends lost 0 bases and 3 bases respectively, with 10 bases between them. CDR3 in DNA: TGCGCCAGCAGCTTGGGACAGGAGGTCTACGAGCAGTACTTC. Its protein product is CASSLGQEVYEQYF.

This chain uses TRBV7-2 with TRBJ1-2; D uncertain. V was pared by 5 bases and J by 7 bases, with 26 bases between. The CDR3 sequence is 17 residues long. CDR1 is SGHTA, CDR2 FQGNSA, per germline. CDR3 bases: TGTGCCAGCAGCCCCGGTGACACGAGAGCATTCTGGGGTGGCTACACCTTC. Its protein is CASSPGDTRAFWGGYTF.

This clonotype showed up just a few times. This rearrangement joins TRBV7-9 to TRBJ2-7; TRBD2 agrees at 8 bases. The germline CDR1 and CDR2 sequences are SEHNR and FQNEAQ (reference sequence). Trimming took 0 bases from V and 5 from J; bases not matched to a gene: 0. The CDR3 contains 13 residues. The CDR3 nucleotides read TGTGCCAGCAGCTTAGCGCGGGGGGACGAGCAGTACTTC. Encoded protein: CASSLARGDEQYF. The full variable domain, with the rest looked up from reference TRBV7-9 and TRBJ2-7, is DTGVSQNPRHKITKRGQNVTFRCDPISEHNRLYWYRQTLGQGPEFLTYFQNEAQLEKSRLLSDRFSAERPKGSFSTLEIQRTEQGDSAMYLCASSLARGDEQYFGPGTRLTVT.

A few counts support this clonotype. The rearrangement uses TRBV29-1 and TRBJ2-1; perhaps TRBD1 as D (6 bases). CDR3 length: 15 residues. Per the germline V gene, CDR1 is SQVTM and CDR2 is ANQGSEA. The germline V and J ends were trimmed by 3 bases and 0 bases, with 12 bases remaining between them. The CDR3 loop is CSVEGAPSSYNEQFF. The DNA for the CDR3 is TGCAGCGTTGAGGGGGCCCCGAGCTCCTACAATGAGCAGTTCTTC.

This chain connects TRBV24-1 to TRBJ2-5; 7 nucleotides align to TRBD1. The J segment lost 2 bases and the V segment lost 4 bases, leaving 6 bases of the junction unmatched. The length of the CDR3 is 15 residues. CDR1 is KGHDR, CDR2 SFDVKD, per germline. CDR3 region: CATSDRDRKQETQYF. CDR3 DNA sequence: TGTGCCACCAGTGACAGGGACAGAAAACAAGAGACCCAGTACTTC.

This chain joins TRBV20-1 and TRBJ2-1; D is unresolved. The germline V gene has CDR1 DFQATT and CDR2 SNEGSKA (reference sequence). The CDR3 runs 13 residues. The V end lost 5 bases, the J end lost 3 bases, and 11 bases lay between the germline ends. CDR3 bases: TGCAGTGCTCCCAGGATAGTCTACAATGAGCAGTTCTTC. Translating gives CSAPRIVYNEQFF.

The genes are TRBV7-3 and TRBJ2-1; 16 bases align to TRBD2. The junction had 3 bases not matched to a gene; V was cut back by 4 bases and J by 9 bases. CDR1 and CDR2 (germline): SGHTA, FQGTGA. CDR3 length: 15 residues. The CDR3 DNA reads TGTGCCAGCAGCTCCGGGACTAGCGGGAGGGGTGAGCAGTTCTTC. Translating gives CASSSGTSGRGEQFF.